Sequencing of this T cell receptor beta chain was carried out in a study of blood T cell repertoires in COVID-19. At the level of the study: Material from acute and convalescent COVID-19 was sourced from the United States, Italy and Spain.

Germline V lookup: CDR1 SGHTA, CDR2 FQGTGA. CDR3 length equals 13 residues. Trimming removed 6 bases from V and 1 base from J, with 9 bases in between. Authors' analysis steps: Reference gene primers were amplified, and this amplification served to estimate nucleated cell counts. Here immunoSEQ multiplex PCR was the method, and the copy in TCRdb shows in-frame clones only, minus some. That table gives V, J and clone size, and the DNA gave D and trimming. The profile shows about 520,000 clones, approximately 85% of them singletons. Sample: peripheral blood. The rearrangement links TRBV7-3 to TRBJ2-5, with D perhaps matching TRBD1 (5 bases). The sequence was collected from a human donor in a cohort sampled during active COVID-19. Here the CDR3 DNA reads TGTGCCAGCAGTTATCAGGGCCAAGAGACCCAGTACTTC. Protein product: CASSYQGQETQYF. Variable domain in full (rest from reference TRBV7-3 and TRBJ2-5): GAGVSQTPSNKVTEKGKYVELRCDPISGHTALYWYRQSLGQGPEFLIYFQGTGAADDSGLPNDRFFAVRPEGSVSTLKIQRTERGDSAVYLCASSYQGQETQYFGPGTRLLVL.